The 16 T cell receptor beta chains reported below all come from one sample, sequenced in a study of identical twins. TCRdb redid the calling of the 5' RACE reads with MiXCR, one entry per CDR3 protein. Here the sample spans 700,000 or so distinct CDR3 sequences, less than 10% being singletons. This sample also belongs to another study, concerning yellow fever vaccine responses in identical twins.

Sequencing used PBMCs. These receptor sequences come from a woman aged 18-35 years in good health.

Only a few counts were recorded for this clonotype. The chain links TRBV11-3 to TRBJ2-2, with 7 nucleotides matching TRBD2. From germline, CDR1 is SGHNT and CDR2 YENEEA. V was pared by 4 bases and J by 7 bases, with 12 bases of the junction left unmatched. There are 16 residues in the CDR3. CDR3 sequence: CASSSQTAGDGGELFF. The CDR3 nucleotides are TGTGCCAGCAGCTCCCAGACGGCGGGAGATGGCGGGGAGCTGTTTTTT.

The rearrangement uses TRBV20-1 and TRBJ2-7; 9 bases agree with TRBD1. The CDR3 is made up of 14 amino acids. From germline, CDR1 is DFQATT and CDR2 SNEGSKA (reference sequence). The V and J ends lost 2 bases and 3 bases, in that order; junction bases with no gene match: 5. The CDR3 spells CSARHRDRVYEQYF. In DNA form, the CDR3 reads TGCAGTGCTAGACACCGGGACAGGGTCTACGAGCAGTACTTC.

This sequence joins TRBV6-1 and TRBJ2-7; 9 bases are a match to TRBD1. The CDR3 length is 14 residues. Germline V lookup: CDR1 MNHNS, CDR2 SASEGT. V was pared by 6 bases and J by 5 bases, with 8 bases of the junction left unmatched. The CDR3 nucleotides are TGTGCCAGCAGCCAATATGGGACAGGGAACGAGCAGTACTTC. It yields the protein CASSQYGTGNEQYF.

The V gene is TRBV5-2, the J gene TRBJ2-1; the listed D gene, TRBD1, was not tested against the DNA. TRBV5-2 is noted as a pseudogene. The length of the CDR3 is 24 residues. The CDR3 sequence: CASTSLGLENWGDPDSLSYNEQFF. The DNA of the CDR3 is TGTGCCAGCACCTCACTGGGGCTCGAAAACTGGGGGGACCCAGACTCTCTCTCCTACAATGAGCAGTTCTTC.

The gene calls are TRBV6-6 and TRBJ1-2; D ambiguous. This CDR3 comprises 13 residues. Trimming took off 3 bases at V and 8 bases at J, with 13 bases between the two ends. Germline loops: CDR1 MNHNY, CDR2 SVGAGI (reference sequence). The CDR3 here is CASSYGGLEGYTF. The CDR3 DNA is TGTGCCAGCAGTTATGGAGGGCTGGAGGGCTACACCTTC.

V usage is TRBV20-1 and J usage is TRBJ2-3; 10 bases map to TRBD2. V was clipped by 7 bases and J by 4 bases; unmatched bases: 14. Germline CDR1 and CDR2: DFQATT and SNEGSKA (reference sequence). The CDR3 is 16 amino acids. CDR3 in amino acids: CSVQILAGGVADTQYF. CDR3 bases: TGCAGTGTTCAGATATTAGCGGGAGGAGTGGCAGATACGCAGTATTTT.

This clonotype has ten or more counts. The rearrangement uses TRBV2 and TRBJ2-1; 13 bases agree with TRBD2. After removal of 6 bases from V and 3 bases from J, the junction contained 5 bases not matched to a gene. In germline, CDR1 is SNHLY, CDR2 FYNNEI. This CDR3 contains 16 residues. CDR3 residues: CASRERTSGGYNEQFF. The CDR3 DNA follows: TGTGCCAGCAGAGAAAGGACTAGCGGGGGCTACAATGAGCAGTTCTTC.

This clonotype has a handful of counts. The chain couples TRBV5-1 to TRBJ1-1; no clear D. The germline CDR1 and CDR2 sequences are SGHRS and YFSETQ. The CDR3 extends over 17 amino acids. Trimming pared 0 bases from V and 0 bases from J, leaving 15 bases between. CDR3 DNA: TGCGCCAGCAGCTTGGCCGGCGGGCACAAGTTGAACACTGAAGCTTTCTTT. The encoded protein is CASSLAGGHKLNTEAFF.

This clonotype was seen a few times. The V and J genes are TRBV28 and TRBJ2-7; D possibly corresponds to TRBD1 (5 bases). V shed 6 bases and J shed 0 bases, with 15 bases lying between them. Germline CDR1 MDHEN, CDR2 SYDVKM. CDR3 length: 15 residues. CDR3: CASSSRASVSYEQYF. CDR3 DNA: TGTGCCAGCAGCTCCAGGGCATCCGTCTCCTACGAGCAGTACTTC.

This clonotype was detected a few times. The chain links TRBV6-2 or TRBV6-3 to TRBJ2-1, with 14 bases aligning to TRBD2. The germline CDR1 and CDR2 sequences are MNHEY and SVGEGT. The trim removed 6 bases at V and 7 bases at J, leaving 11 bases unmatched. This CDR3 is 17 amino acids long. As DNA, the CDR3 is TGTGCCAGCAGCCGCCCCGGGACTAGCGGGAGCGAGAATGAGCAGTTCTTC. As protein: CASSRPGTSGSENEQFF.

This clonotype was counted only a few times. This rearrangement joins TRBV20-1 to TRBJ2-7, with D perhaps matching TRBD2 (7 bases). V dropped 5 bases and J dropped 4 bases, with 21 bases sitting between them. Germline lookup yields CDR1 DFQATT and CDR2 SNEGSKA (reference sequence). The CDR3 consists of 15 residues. CDR3 in amino acids: CSAGDPGGSFYEQYF. For the CDR3, the DNA is TGCAGTGCTGGCGACCCGGGGGGCTCCTTTTACGAGCAGTACTTC.

This clonotype was observed at least ten times. The J gene is TRBJ2-7, the V gene TRBV7-9; no clear D. V lost 5 bases to trimming and J lost 4 bases, with 9 bases between them. Germline lookup yields CDR1 SEHNR and CDR2 FQNEAQ (reference sequence). This CDR3 has 12 amino acids. The CDR3: CASSPRLYEQYF. For the CDR3, the DNA is TGTGCCAGCAGCCCCAGACTTTACGAGCAGTACTTC.

This clonotype has a handful of counts. The V call is TRBV14, the J call TRBJ2-5; D is unresolved. Trimming stripped 0 bases from V and 1 base from J, with 9 bases between. Germline CDR1 SGHDN, CDR2 FVKESK. The CDR3 is 15 amino acids. The CDR3 DNA reads TGTGCCAGCAGCCAAGAGAATCGCCCCCAAGAGACCCAGTACTTC. The encoded protein is CASSQENRPQETQYF.

The gene calls are TRBV23-1 and TRBJ2-4, with TRBD2 identical over 7 bases. TRBV23-1 is identified as an open reading frame with a role that is uncertain. The CDR3 contains 14 residues. Germline trimming cut 4 bases from V and 9 bases from J; bases unmatched to any gene: 9. The chain's CDR3 is CASSRSRGGCIQYF. The CDR3 DNA follows: TGCGCCAGCAGTCGCTCCCGGGGAGGGTGCATTCAGTACTTC.

This clonotype was seen only a few times. This chain uses TRBV18 with TRBJ2-1; D is possibly TRBD1 (6 bases). Germline V lookup: CDR1 KGHSH, CDR2 LQKENI. Between the trimmed V and J ends, which lost 1 base and 5 bases, there was a span of 12 bases. This CDR3 is 15 amino acids long. The chain's CDR3 is CASSPLGGRDNEQFF. As DNA, the CDR3 is TGTGCCAGCTCACCACTAGGGGGTCGCGACAATGAGCAGTTCTTC.

The V call is TRBV28, the J call TRBJ2-6, with 9 bases fitting TRBD1. V shed 9 bases, J shed 2 bases, and the junction held 8 bases outside the gene matches. The CDR3 is 16 amino acids. Germline CDR1 reads MDHEN; CDR2 reads SYDVKM. CDR3 DNA sequence: TGTGCCAGTACCTCCGGGACAGGGACTGGGGCCAACGTCCTGACTTTC. Residues: CASTSGTGTGANVLTF. Supplemented by reference TRBV28 and TRBJ2-6, the full variable domain reads DVKVTQSSRYLVKRTGEKVFLECVQDMDHENMFWYRQDPGLGLRLIYFSYDVKMKEKGDIPEGYSVSREKKERFSLILESASTNQTSMYLCASTSGTGTGANVLTFGAGSRLTVL.